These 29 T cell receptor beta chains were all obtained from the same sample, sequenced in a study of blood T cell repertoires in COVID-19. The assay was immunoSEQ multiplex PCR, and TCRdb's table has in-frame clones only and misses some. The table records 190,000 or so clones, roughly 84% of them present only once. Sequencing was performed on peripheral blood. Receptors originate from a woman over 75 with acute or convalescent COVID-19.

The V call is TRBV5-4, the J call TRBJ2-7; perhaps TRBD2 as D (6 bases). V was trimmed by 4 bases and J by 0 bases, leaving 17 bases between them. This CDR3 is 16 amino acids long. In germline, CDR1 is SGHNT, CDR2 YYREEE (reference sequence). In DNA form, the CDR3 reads TGTGCCAGCAGCGGGGGGACCCCTTCGTTCTCCTACGAGCAGTACTTC. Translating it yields CASSGGTPSFSYEQYF.

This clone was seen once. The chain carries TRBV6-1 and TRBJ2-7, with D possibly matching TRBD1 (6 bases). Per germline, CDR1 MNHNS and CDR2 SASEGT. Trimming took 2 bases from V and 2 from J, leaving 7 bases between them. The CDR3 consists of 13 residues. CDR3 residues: CASSERTAYEQYF. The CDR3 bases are TGTGCCAGCAGTGAACGGACAGCCTACGAGCAGTACTTC.

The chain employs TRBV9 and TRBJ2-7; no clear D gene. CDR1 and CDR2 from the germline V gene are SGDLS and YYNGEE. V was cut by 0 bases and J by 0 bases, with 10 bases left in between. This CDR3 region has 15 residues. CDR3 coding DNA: TGTGCCAGCAGCGTAGCAGCAGGCCCCTCCTACGAGCAGTACTTC. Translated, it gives CASSVAAGPSYEQYF.

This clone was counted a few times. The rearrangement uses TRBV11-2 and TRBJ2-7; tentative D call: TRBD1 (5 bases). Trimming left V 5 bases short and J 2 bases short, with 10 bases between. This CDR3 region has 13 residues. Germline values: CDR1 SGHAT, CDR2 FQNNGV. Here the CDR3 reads CASSLRQPYEQYF. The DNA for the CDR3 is TGTGCCAGCAGCCTACGACAGCCCTACGAGCAGTACTTC.

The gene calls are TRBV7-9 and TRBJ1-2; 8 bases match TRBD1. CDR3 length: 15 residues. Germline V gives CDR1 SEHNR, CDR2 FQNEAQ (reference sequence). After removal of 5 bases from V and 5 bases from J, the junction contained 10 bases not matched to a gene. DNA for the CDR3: TGTGCCAGCAGCCTCGCGGACAGGGAAGGGTATGGCTACACCTTC. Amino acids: CASSLADREGYGYTF.

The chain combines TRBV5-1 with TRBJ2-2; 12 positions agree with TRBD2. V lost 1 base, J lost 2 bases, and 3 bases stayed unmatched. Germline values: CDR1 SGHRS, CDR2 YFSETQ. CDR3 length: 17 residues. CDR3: CASSLYGLAGNTGELFF. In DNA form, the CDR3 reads TGCGCCAGCAGCTTGTATGGACTAGCGGGAAACACCGGGGAGCTGTTTTTT.

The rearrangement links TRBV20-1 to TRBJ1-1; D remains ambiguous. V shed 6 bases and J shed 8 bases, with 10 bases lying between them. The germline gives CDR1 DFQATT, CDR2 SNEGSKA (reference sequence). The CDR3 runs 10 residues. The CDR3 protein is CSAPGIEAFF. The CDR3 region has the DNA TGCAGTGCCCCGGGAATAGAAGCTTTCTTT.

This chain's CDR3 is CASSYGTSGVVTDTQYF. Here the CDR3 DNA reads TGTGCCAGCAGTTACGGGACTAGCGGGGTCGTTACAGATACGCAGTATTTT. This chain links TRBV6-2 or TRBV6-3 with TRBJ2-3; TRBD2 matches at 13 bases. The length of the CDR3 is 17 residues. The junction had 5 bases not matched to a gene; V was cut back by 2 bases and J by 3 bases. CDR1 and CDR2 from the germline V gene are MNHEY and SVGEGT.

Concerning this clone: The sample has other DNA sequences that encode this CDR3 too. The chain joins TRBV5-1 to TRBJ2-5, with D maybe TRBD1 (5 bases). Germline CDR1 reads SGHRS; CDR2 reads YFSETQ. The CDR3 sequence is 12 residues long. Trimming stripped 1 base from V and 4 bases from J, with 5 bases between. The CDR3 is CASSLRGETQYF. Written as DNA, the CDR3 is TGCGCCAGCAGCTTGAGGGGAGAGACCCAGTACTTC.

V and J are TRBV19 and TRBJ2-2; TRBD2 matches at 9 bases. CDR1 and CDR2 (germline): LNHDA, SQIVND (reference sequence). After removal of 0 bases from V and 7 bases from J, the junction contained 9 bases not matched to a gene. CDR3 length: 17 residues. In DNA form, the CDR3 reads TGTGCCAGTAGTATAGATGTTGGGACTAGCTGGGGCGGGGAGCTGTTTTTT. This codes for CASSIDVGTSWGGELFF. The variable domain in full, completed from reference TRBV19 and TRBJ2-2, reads DGGITQSPKYLFRKEGQNVTLSCEQNLNHDAMYWYRQDPGQGLRLIYYSQIVNDFQKGDIAEGYSVSREKKESFPLTVTSAQKNPTAFYLCASSIDVGTSWGGELFFGEGSRLTVL.

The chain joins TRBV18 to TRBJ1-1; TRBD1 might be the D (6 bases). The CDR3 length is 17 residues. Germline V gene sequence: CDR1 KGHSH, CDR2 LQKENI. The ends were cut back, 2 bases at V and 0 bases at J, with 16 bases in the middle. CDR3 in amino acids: CASSPRRARGLNTEAFF. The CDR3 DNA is TGTGCCAGCTCACCAAGAAGGGCCAGGGGCTTGAACACTGAAGCTTTCTTT. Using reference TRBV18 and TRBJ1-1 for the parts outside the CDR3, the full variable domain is NAGVMQNPRHLVRRRGQEARLRCSPMKGHSHVYWYRQLPEEGLKFMVYLQKENIIDESGMPKERFSAEFPKEGPSILRIQQVVRGDSAAYFCASSPRRARGLNTEAFFGQGTRLTVV.

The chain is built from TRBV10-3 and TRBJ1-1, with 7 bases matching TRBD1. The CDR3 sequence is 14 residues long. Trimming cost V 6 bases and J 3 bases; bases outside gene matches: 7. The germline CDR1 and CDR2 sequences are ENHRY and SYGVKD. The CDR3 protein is CAISLGQEDTEAFF. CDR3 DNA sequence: TGTGCCATCAGCTTAGGACAGGAGGACACTGAAGCTTTCTTT.

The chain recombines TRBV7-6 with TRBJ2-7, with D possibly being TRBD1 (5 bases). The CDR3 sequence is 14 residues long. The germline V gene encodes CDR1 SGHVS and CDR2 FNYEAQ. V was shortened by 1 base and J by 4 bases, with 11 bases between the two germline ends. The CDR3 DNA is TGTGCCAGCAGCTTAGGGGCCCCAGGGTACGAGCAGTACTTC. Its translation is CASSLGAPGYEQYF.

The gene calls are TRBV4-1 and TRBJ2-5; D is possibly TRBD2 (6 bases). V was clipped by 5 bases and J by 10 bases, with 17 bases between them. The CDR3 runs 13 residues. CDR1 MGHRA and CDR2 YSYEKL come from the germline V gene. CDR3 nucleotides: TGCGCCAGCAGCTATGCCGGGACTTCAAACCAGTACTTC. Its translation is CASSYAGTSNQYF.

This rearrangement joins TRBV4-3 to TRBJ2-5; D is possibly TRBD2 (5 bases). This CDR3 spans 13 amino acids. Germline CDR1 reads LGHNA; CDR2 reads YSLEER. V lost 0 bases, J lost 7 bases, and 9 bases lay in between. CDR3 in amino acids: CASSQEERWTQYF. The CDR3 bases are TGCGCCAGCAGCCAAGAAGAGCGGTGGACCCAGTACTTC.

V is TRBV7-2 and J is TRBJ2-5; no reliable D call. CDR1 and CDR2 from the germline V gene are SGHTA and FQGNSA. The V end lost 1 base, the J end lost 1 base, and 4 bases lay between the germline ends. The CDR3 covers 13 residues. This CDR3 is CASSLVVQETQYF. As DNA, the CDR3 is TGTGCCAGCAGCTTAGTCGTCCAAGAGACCCAGTACTTC.

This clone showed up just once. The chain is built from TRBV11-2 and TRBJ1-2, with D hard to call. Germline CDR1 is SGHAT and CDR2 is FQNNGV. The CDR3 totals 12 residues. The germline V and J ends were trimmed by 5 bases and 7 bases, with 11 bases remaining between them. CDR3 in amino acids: CASSEYSGGYTF. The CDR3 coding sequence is TGTGCCAGCAGCGAATACAGCGGTGGCTACACCTTC.

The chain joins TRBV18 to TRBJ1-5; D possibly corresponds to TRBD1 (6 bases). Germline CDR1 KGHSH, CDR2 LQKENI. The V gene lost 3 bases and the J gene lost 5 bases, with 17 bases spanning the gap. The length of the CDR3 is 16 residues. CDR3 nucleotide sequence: TGTGCCAGCTCACCCCCCCCGGGCAGGGGATATCAGCCCCAGCATTTT. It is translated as CASSPPPGRGYQPQHF.

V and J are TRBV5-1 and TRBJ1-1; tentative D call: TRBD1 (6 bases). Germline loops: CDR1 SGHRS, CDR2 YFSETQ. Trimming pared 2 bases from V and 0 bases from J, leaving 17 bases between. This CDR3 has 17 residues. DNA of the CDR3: TGCGCCAGCAGCTTAATGGGGGCAAGGGCGATGAACACTGAAGCTTTCTTT. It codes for CASSLMGARAMNTEAFF.

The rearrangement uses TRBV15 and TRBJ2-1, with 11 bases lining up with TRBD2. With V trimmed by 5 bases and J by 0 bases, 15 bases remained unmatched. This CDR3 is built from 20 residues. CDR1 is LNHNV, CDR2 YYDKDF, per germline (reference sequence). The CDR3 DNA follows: TGTGCCACCAGCCCCCGAGGGACTAGCGGCCCCTTGAGCTCCTACAATGAGCAGTTCTTC. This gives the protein CATSPRGTSGPLSSYNEQFF.

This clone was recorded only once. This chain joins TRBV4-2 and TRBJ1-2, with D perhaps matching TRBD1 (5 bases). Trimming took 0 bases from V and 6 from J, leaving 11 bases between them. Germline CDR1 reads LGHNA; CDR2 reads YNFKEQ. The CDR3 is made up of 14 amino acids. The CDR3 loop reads CASSQEIGGDGYTF. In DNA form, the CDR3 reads TGTGCCAGCAGCCAAGAAATCGGGGGAGATGGCTACACCTTC.

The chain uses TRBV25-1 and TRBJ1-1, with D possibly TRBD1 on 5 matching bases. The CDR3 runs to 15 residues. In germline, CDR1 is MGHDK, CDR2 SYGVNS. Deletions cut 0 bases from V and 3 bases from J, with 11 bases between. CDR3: CASSEYRGDDTEAFF. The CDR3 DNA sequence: TGTGCCAGCAGTGAATACCGGGGGGATGACACTGAAGCTTTCTTT.

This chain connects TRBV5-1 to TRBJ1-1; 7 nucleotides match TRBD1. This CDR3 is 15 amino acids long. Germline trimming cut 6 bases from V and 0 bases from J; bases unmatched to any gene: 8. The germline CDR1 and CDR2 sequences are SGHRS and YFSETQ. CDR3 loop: CASTDRVGMNTEAFF. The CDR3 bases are TGCGCCAGCACCGACAGGGTCGGTATGAACACTGAAGCTTTCTTT.

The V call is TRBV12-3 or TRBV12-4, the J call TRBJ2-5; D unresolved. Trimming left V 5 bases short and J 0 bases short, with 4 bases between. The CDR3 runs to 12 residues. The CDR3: CASSQNQETQYF. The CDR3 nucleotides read TGTGCCAGCAGTCAGAACCAAGAGACCCAGTACTTC.

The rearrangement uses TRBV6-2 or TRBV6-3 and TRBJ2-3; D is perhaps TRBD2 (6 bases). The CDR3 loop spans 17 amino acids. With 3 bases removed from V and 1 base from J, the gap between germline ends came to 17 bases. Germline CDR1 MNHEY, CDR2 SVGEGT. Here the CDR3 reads CASSYSAGGDRTDTQYF. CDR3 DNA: TGTGCCAGCAGTTATTCGGCTGGCGGGGATCGCACAGATACGCAGTATTTT.

The chain's CDR3 is CAISVTGQNPGGYTF. CDR3 in DNA: TGTGCCATCAGTGTGACGGGACAGAACCCCGGTGGCTACACCTTC. The V call is TRBV10-3, the J call TRBJ1-2, with 7 bases lining up with TRBD1. CDR3 size: 15 residues. Trimming at V came to 4 bases and at J to 7 bases, leaving 12 bases not matched to a gene. Germline lookup yields CDR1 ENHRY and CDR2 SYGVKD.

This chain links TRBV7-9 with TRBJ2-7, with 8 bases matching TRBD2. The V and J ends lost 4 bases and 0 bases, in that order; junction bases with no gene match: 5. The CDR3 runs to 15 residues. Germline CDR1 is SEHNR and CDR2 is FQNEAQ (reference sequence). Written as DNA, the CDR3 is TGTGCCAGCAGCTGGGTGAGCGGGGGCTCCTACGAGCAGTACTTC. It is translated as CASSWVSGGSYEQYF.

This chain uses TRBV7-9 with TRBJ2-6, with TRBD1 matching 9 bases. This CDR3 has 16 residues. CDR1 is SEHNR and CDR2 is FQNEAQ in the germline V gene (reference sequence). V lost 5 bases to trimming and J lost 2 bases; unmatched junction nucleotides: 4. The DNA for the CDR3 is TGTGCCAGCAGCCCCCGACAGGGGGCTGGGGCCAACGTCCTGACTTTC. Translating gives CASSPRQGAGANVLTF.

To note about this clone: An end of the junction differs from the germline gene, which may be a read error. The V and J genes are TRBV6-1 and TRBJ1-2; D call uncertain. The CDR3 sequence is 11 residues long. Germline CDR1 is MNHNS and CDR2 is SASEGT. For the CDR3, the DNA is TGTGCCAGCAGTGAACCCAGAATATACGCCTTC. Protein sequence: CASSEPRIYAF.